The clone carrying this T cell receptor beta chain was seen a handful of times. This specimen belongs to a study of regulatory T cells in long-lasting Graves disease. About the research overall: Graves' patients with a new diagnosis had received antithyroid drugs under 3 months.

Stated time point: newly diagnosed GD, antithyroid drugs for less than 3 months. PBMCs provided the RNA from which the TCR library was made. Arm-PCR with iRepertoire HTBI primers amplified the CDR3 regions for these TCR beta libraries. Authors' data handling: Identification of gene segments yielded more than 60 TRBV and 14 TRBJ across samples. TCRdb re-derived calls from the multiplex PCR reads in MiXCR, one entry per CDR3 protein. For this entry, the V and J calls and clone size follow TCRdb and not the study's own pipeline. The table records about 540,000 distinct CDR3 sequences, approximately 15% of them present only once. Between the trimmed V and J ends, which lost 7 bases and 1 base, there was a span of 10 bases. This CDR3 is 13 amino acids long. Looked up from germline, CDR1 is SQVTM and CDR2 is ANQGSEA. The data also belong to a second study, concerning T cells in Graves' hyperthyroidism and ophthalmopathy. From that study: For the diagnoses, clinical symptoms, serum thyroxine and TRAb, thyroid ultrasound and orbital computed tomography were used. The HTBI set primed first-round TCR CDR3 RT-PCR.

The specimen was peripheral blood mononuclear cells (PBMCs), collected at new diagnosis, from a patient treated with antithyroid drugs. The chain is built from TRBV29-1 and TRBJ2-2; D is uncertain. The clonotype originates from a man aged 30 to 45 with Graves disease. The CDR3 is CSGKNVNTGELFF. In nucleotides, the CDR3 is TGCAGCGGGAAAAACGTGAACACCGGGGAGCTGTTTTTT.